Shown below are 8 T cell receptor beta chains from a single sample sequenced in a study of CD8 T cells in ankylosing spondylitis. MiXCR, run by TCRdb on the 5' RACE reads, gives a single entry per CDR3 protein. The table lists 30,000 to 45,000 distinct CDR3 sequences, around 15% of them singletons, with less than 35% in the top ten. Sequencing was carried out using synovial fluid, either unsorted or a sorted T cell fraction (not recorded which). These receptors were obtained from a male donor with ankylosing spondylitis.

This sequence joins TRBV28 and TRBJ2-1, with unresolved D. The CDR3 runs 12 residues. Trimming pared 6 bases from V and 7 bases from J, leaving 10 bases between. Looked up from germline, CDR1 is MDHEN and CDR2 is SYDVKM. For the CDR3, the DNA is TGTGCCAGCAGCTCGCGGCGAAATGAGCAGTTCTTC. Amino acid sequence: CASSSRRNEQFF.

V gene TRBV9 combines with J gene TRBJ1-1; no clear D gene. Germline assignment: CDR1 SGDLS and CDR2 YYNGEE. Trimming shortened V by 0 bases and J by 5 bases, and 8 bases separated the two germline ends. CDR3 length: 13 residues. Here the CDR3 DNA reads TGTGCCAGCAGCGTAGTCGCGAGGACTGAAGCTTTCTTT. Translating gives CASSVVARTEAFF.

Comment on this clonotype: Just one base apart from a much larger clone, this may be a read error. CDR3 in DNA: TGTGCCAGCAGCCAAGATCGACCTCAAACCCCCTACAATGAGCAGTTCTTC. This encodes CASSQDRPQTPYNEQFF. This sequence joins TRBV4-2 and TRBJ2-1; no definite D call. There are 17 residues in the CDR3. Trimming pared 0 bases from V and 2 bases from J, leaving 14 bases between. CDR1 is LGHNA and CDR2 is YNFKEQ in the germline V gene.

This clonotype was found a few times. The chain links TRBV7-6 to TRBJ2-3; D is uncertain. Trimming removed 1 base at V and 7 bases at J, with 9 bases between. The CDR3 covers 13 residues. CDR1 SGHVS and CDR2 FNYEAQ come from the germline V gene. This chain's CDR3 is CASSLVGLHTQYF. The CDR3 nucleotides read TGTGCCAGCAGCTTAGTTGGCCTGCATACGCAGTATTTT.

The chain employs TRBV2 and TRBJ2-5, with 9 bases lining up with TRBD2. The trim removed 6 bases at V and 1 base at J, leaving 9 bases unmatched. The CDR3 contains 16 residues. Looked up from germline, CDR1 is SNHLY and CDR2 is FYNNEI. The CDR3 region has the DNA TGTGCCAGCAGACAACGGACTAGCGTACCCCAAGAGACCCAGTACTTC. It specifies CASRQRTSVPQETQYF.

This clonotype was detected a few times. One end of the junction does not line up with germline, which may come from a read error. The V and J genes are TRBV7-7 and TRBJ2-5; possibly TRBD1 or TRBD2 for D (6 bases each). Germline-derived CDR1 and CDR2 are SSHAT and FNYEAQ (reference sequence). The CDR3 spans 15 residues. CDR3: CASSLALGGGETQYF. For the CDR3, the DNA is TGTGCTAGCAGCTTGGCTCTAGGAGGGGGAGAGACCCAGTACTTC.

This clonotype was detected a few times. The CDR3 sequence: CASSPPDSGALGETQYF. The CDR3 DNA reads as TGTGCCAGCAGCCCCCCGGATAGCGGGGCACTAGGGGAGACCCAGTACTTC. V usage is TRBV7-2 and J usage is TRBJ2-5; 8 bases map to TRBD2. This CDR3 region has 17 residues. Germline V gene lookup returns CDR1 SGHTA and CDR2 FQGNSA. The trim removed 5 bases at V and 5 bases at J, leaving 16 bases unmatched.

The V call is TRBV20-1, the J call TRBJ2-3; TRBD1 matches 9 bases. Per germline, CDR1 DFQATT and CDR2 SNEGSKA (reference sequence). The CDR3 totals 14 residues. J was trimmed by 2 bases and V by 5 bases; bases with no gene match: 5. In nucleotides, the CDR3 is TGCAGTGCTGGGACAGGGAGTCCCACAGATACGCAGTATTTT. Residues: CSAGTGSPTDTQYF.